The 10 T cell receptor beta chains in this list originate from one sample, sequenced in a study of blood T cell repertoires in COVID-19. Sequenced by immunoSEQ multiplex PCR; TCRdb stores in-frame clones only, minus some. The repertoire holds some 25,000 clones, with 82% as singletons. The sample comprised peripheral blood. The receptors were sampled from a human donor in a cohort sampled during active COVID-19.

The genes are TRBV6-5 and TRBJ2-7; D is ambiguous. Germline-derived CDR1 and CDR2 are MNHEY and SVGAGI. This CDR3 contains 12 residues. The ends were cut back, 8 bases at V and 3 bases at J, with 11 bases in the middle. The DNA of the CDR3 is TGTGCCAGCGGCAGTGGTGGCTACGAGCAGTACTTC. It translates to CASGSGGYEQYF.

CDR3 in amino acids: CAISDYSNQPQHF. CDR3 coding DNA: TGTGCCATCAGCGACTATAGTAATCAGCCCCAGCATTTT. The chain has TRBV10-3 and TRBJ1-5, with unresolved D. CDR3 length: 13 residues. Deletions cut 6 bases from V and 4 bases from J, with 10 bases between. Germline assignment: CDR1 ENHRY and CDR2 SYGVKD.

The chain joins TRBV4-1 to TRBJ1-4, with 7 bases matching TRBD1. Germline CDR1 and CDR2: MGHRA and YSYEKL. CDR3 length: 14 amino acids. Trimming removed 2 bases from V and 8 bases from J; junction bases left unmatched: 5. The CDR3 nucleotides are TGCGCCAGCAGCCAAAATGACAGGGTGGAAAAACTGTTTTTT. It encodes CASSQNDRVEKLFF.

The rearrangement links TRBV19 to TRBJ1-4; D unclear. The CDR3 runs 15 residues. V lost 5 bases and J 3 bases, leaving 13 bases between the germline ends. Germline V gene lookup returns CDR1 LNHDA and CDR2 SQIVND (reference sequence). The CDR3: CASSAGQSSNEKLFF. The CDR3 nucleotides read TGTGCCAGTAGTGCGGGCCAAAGCTCTAATGAAAAACTGTTTTTT.

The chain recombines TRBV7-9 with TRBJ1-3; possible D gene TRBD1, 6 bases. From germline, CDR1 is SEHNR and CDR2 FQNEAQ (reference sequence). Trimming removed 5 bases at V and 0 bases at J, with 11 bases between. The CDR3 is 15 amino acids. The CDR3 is CASSPGQSSGNTIYF. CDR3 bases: TGTGCCAGCAGCCCAGGACAGAGCTCTGGAAACACCATATATTTT.

CDR3 DNA sequence: TGTGCCAGCACCCCCGACAGGTCGTGGACTGAAGCTTTCTTT. Protein product: CASTPDRSWTEAFF. V and J are TRBV7-2 and TRBJ1-1, with a weak D call TRBD1 (6 bases). The CDR3 spans 14 residues. The germline CDR1 and CDR2 sequences are SGHTA and FQGNSA. Trimming took off 7 bases at V and 5 bases at J, with 17 bases between the two ends.

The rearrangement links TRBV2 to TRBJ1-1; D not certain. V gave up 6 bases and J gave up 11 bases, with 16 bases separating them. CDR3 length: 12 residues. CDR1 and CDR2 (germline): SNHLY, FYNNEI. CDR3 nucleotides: TGTGCCAGCAGCCGCGCCCAACCCTGGGCTTTCTTT. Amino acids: CASSRAQPWAFF. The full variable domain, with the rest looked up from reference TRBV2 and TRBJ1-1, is EPEVTQTPSHQVTQMGQEVILRCVPISNHLYFYWYRQILGQKVEFLVSFYNNEISEKSEIFDDQFSVERPDGSNFTLKIRSTKLEDSAMYFCASSRAQPWAFFGQGTRLTVV.

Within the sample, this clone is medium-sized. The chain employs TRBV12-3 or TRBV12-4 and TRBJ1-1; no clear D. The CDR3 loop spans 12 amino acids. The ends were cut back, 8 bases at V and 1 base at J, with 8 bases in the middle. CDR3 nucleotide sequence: TGTGCCAGCTATGCGGGGAACACTGAAGCTTTCTTT. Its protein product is CASYAGNTEAFF.

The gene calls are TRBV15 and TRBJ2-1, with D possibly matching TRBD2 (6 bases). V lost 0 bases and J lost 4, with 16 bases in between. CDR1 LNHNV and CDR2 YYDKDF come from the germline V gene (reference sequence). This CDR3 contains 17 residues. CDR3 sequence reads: CATSRDRRDWLYNEQFF. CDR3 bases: TGTGCCACCAGCAGAGATAGGCGGGATTGGTTGTACAATGAGCAGTTCTTC.

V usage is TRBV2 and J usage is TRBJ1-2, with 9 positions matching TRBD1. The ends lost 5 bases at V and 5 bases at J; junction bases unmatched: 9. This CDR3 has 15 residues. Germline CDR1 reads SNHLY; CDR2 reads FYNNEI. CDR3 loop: CASSPRTGDPYGYTF. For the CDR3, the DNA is TGTGCCAGCAGTCCTCGGACAGGGGACCCTTATGGCTACACCTTC.